This T cell receptor (beta chain) was recorded in a study of CD4 T cells in relation to SARS-CoV-2 and coronaviruses. V was trimmed by 1 base and J by 7 bases, leaving 14 bases between them. Germline V CDR1 and CDR2: LGHDT, YNNKEL (reference sequence). The CDR3 length is 15 residues. Some clones are missing from TCRdb's copy, which holds only in-frame ones; the method was immunoSEQ multiplex PCR. Seen here are 37,000 or so clones, 70% to 90% observed once, and the top ten hold roughly 3.2%. The source is an adult with COVID-19. Sequencing was carried out using memory CD4+ T cells from PBMCs. The chain joins TRBV3-1 (or the pseudogene TRBV3-2) to TRBJ1-5, with D maybe TRBD1 (5 bases). CDR3 sequence (DNA): TGTGCCAGCAGCCAAGGGGGGGGAGCCAACCAGCCCCAGCATTTT. Its protein is CASSQGGGANQPQHF.